This TCR beta chain comes out of a study of blood T cell repertoires in COVID-19. About the research overall: Material from acute and convalescent COVID-19 was sourced from the United States, Italy and Spain. The analysed material was cDNA or gDNA that came from T cells, B-cell-depleted T cells, or PBMCs.

This CDR3 comprises 15 residues. Trimming left V 3 bases short and J 1 base short, with 13 bases between. Germline V gives CDR1 SGDLS, CDR2 YYNGEE. Original processing notes: Estimates of nucleated cell counts were drawn from the amplification of reference gene primers. Sequenced by immunoSEQ multiplex PCR; TCRdb stores in-frame clones only, minus some. V, J and clone size reflect that table, while D and trimming were determined from the DNA. The table shows 140,000 to 150,000 clones, with around 81% occurring only once. The J gene is TRBJ1-1, the V gene TRBV9, with D perhaps matching TRBD1 (6 bases). Sequencing was performed on peripheral blood. This TCR derives from a human donor in a cohort sampled during active COVID-19. The CDR3 reads CASSAGGRGNTEAFF. The CDR3 bases are TGTGCCAGCAGCGCCGGGGGGCGGGGGAACACTGAAGCTTTCTTT.